The count of the clone carrying this TCR beta chain is one. Per the original methods: The assay estimated nucleated cells by amplifying reference gene primers. The data were produced by immunoSEQ multiplex PCR, yet TCRdb's version contains in-frame clones alone and is incomplete. That table furnishes V, J and clone size, whereas the DNA furnished D and trimming. The sample consists of 150,000 to 200,000 clones, approximately 80% of them appearing once. The V gene end was trimmed by 3 bases and the J gene end by 0 bases; junction bases not matched to a gene: 3. The germline V gene encodes CDR1 LGHNA and CDR2 YSLEER. The CDR3 is made up of 15 amino acids. This specimen belongs to a study of blood T cell repertoires in COVID-19. Looking at the study overall: Samples of COVID-19 (acute and convalescent) were obtained from the United States, Italy and Spain.

Living in 24 US areas, the participants were between 18 and 89 years of age. Exposed volunteers were people who met a COVID-19 case within 2 weeks before study entry. J is TRBJ1-1 and V is TRBV4-3; TRBD1 agrees at 8 bases. The sequence derives from an older man who had been exposed to COVID-19. Sequences were obtained from PBMCs or T cells enriched from blood (not recorded which). CDR3: CASSHQQGVNTEAFF. The CDR3, as DNA: TGCGCCAGCAGCCATCAACAGGGGGTGAACACTGAAGCTTTCTTT.